The rows below give T cell receptor beta chains drawn from one sample of a study of control samples from healthy donors and cancer patients. This table comes from immunoSEQ multiplex PCR, and its TCRdb copy is limited to in-frame clones, with some not included. Here the sample spans over 65,000 clones, 85% to 90% being singletons. The sample was PBMCs. These receptors were taken from a woman aged 50 to 60 with colorectal cancer. Both conserved end residues are part of each CDR3. D genes are given only for firm matches. Size tells how often a clone was seen (once, few, many) or the class of an expanded clone, and some rows leave it out.

V gene: TRBV7-2
D gene: NA
clone size: NA
J gene: TRBJ1-1
CDR3 DNA: TGTGCCAGCAGCTTAGCCCCTGGAGGAGCCACTGAAGCTTTCTTT
CDR3 protein: CASSLAPGGATEAFF

V gene: TRBV5-1
D gene: NA
clone size: NA
J gene: TRBJ1-3
CDR3 DNA: TGCGCCAGCAGCTCAGGGACGTCTGGAAACACCATATATTTT
CDR3 protein: CASSSGTSGNTIYF

V gene: TRBV5-1
D gene: TRBD1
clone size: once
J gene: TRBJ1-4
CDR3 DNA: TGCGCCAGCAGCCTCGGACAGGGTTATGAAAAACTGTTTTTT
CDR3 protein: CASSLGQGYEKLFF

V gene: TRBV29-1
D gene: TRBD1
clone size: NA
J gene: TRBJ1-2
CDR3 DNA: TGCAGCGTTCAGGGGGGTGTCTATGGCTACACCTTC
CDR3 protein: CSVQGGVYGYTF

V gene: TRBV5-8
D gene: NA
clone size: NA
J gene: TRBJ1-6
CDR3 DNA: TGTGCCAGCAGGATCGGGAATTCACCCCTCCACTTT
CDR3 protein: CASRIGNSPLHF

V gene: TRBV7-2
D gene: TRBD2
clone size: NA
J gene: TRBJ2-5
CDR3 DNA: TGTGCCAGCAGCTCCCTAGCGGGGGTAAGAGAGACCCAGTACTTC
CDR3 protein: CASSSLAGVRETQYF

V gene: TRBV30
D gene: NA
clone size: NA
J gene: TRBJ1-4
CDR3 DNA: TGTGCCTGGAGCCTTGAGGGGGAACTGTTTTTT
CDR3 protein: CAWSLEGELFF

V gene: TRBV7-8
D gene: NA
clone size: NA
J gene: TRBJ1-3
CDR3 DNA: TGTGCCAGCAGCTTAGCGAAGGAGTCCTCTGGAAACACCATATATTTT
CDR3 protein: CASSLAKESSGNTIYF

V gene: TRBV5-1
D gene: TRBD1
clone size: NA
J gene: TRBJ2-3
CDR3 DNA: TGCGCCAGCAGCCGACAGGGGGGCACAGATACGCAGTATTTT
CDR3 protein: CASSRQGGTDTQYF

V gene: TRBV5-1
D gene: TRBD1
clone size: NA
J gene: TRBJ2-3
CDR3 DNA: TGCGCCAGCAGCTTTACAGGGGAGTACGCAGATACGCAGTATTTT
CDR3 protein: CASSFTGEYADTQYF

V gene: TRBV24-1
D gene: NA
clone size: NA
J gene: TRBJ2-1
CDR3 DNA: TGTGCCACCAGTGCTTTAAATGAGCAGTTCTTC
CDR3 protein: CATSALNEQFF

V gene: TRBV9
D gene: NA
clone size: NA
J gene: TRBJ2-3
CDR3 DNA: TGTGCCAGCAGCGTAGAGGAGTTCGTCAGCACAGATACGCAGTATTTT
CDR3 protein: CASSVEEFVSTDTQYF

V gene: TRBV5-1
D gene: NA
clone size: NA
J gene: TRBJ2-1
CDR3 DNA: TGCGCCAGCAGCTCCCAGGGGTACTCCTACAATGAGCAGTTCTTC
CDR3 protein: CASSSQGYSYNEQFF

V gene: TRBV28
D gene: TRBD2
clone size: NA
J gene: TRBJ2-3
CDR3 DNA: TGTGCCAGCAGTTTCTCCCTAGCGGGGGGGCCAGATACGCAGTATTTT
CDR3 protein: CASSFSLAGGPDTQYF

V gene: TRBV5-1
D gene: NA
clone size: NA
J gene: TRBJ1-3
CDR3 DNA: TGCGCCAGCAGCTTGGGAGAGGAAGGCACCATATATTTT
CDR3 protein: CASSLGEEGTIYF

V gene: TRBV15
D gene: NA
clone size: NA
J gene: TRBJ2-2
CDR3 DNA: TGTGCCACCAGCAGAGATCGGGGCACCGGGGAGCTGTTTTTT
CDR3 protein: CATSRDRGTGELFF

V gene: TRBV10-3
D gene: NA
clone size: NA
J gene: TRBJ1-2
CDR3 DNA: TGTGCCATCAGTGAGCCACCTAACTATGGCTACACCTTC
CDR3 protein: CAISEPPNYGYTF

V gene: TRBV7-7
D gene: NA
clone size: NA
J gene: TRBJ1-2
CDR3 DNA: TGTGCCAGCAGCTTAATTGAGGGACGTAGGATGACCTTC
CDR3 protein: CASSLIEGRRMTF

V gene: TRBV2
D gene: TRBD1
clone size: NA
J gene: TRBJ1-2
CDR3 DNA: TGTGCCAGCAGTGCGGGACAGGTTAACTATGGCTACACCTTC
CDR3 protein: CASSAGQVNYGYTF

V gene: TRBV20-1
D gene: TRBD1
clone size: NA
J gene: TRBJ1-6
CDR3 DNA: TGCAGTGCTAGTCAGACAGGGCGGAATTCACCCCTCCACTTT
CDR3 protein: CSASQTGRNSPLHF

V gene: TRBV7-2
D gene: NA
clone size: few
J gene: TRBJ2-3
CDR3 DNA: TGTGCCAGCAGAGGCGGGGCAGATACGCAGTATTTT
CDR3 protein: CASRGGADTQYF

V gene: TRBV6-1
D gene: NA
clone size: NA
J gene: TRBJ1-1
CDR3 DNA: TGTGCCAGCAGTGACCGGGGGCGAAGGACTGAAGCTTTCTTT
CDR3 protein: CASSDRGRRTEAFF

V gene: TRBV4-1
D gene: NA
clone size: few
J gene: TRBJ1-1
CDR3 DNA: TGCGCCAGCAGCCCCAGGTGGAGGGACACTGAAGCTTTCTTT
CDR3 protein: CASSPRWRDTEAFF

V gene: TRBV7-2
D gene: NA
clone size: NA
J gene: TRBJ2-6
CDR3 DNA: TGTGCCAGCAGCCAGGACGGGTCTGGGGCCAACGTCCTGACTTTC
CDR3 protein: CASSQDGSGANVLTF

V gene: TRBV5-1
D gene: NA
clone size: NA
J gene: TRBJ1-4
CDR3 DNA: TGCGCCAGCAGCCCACGGGGAGGTAATGAAAAACTGTTTTTT
CDR3 protein: CASSPRGGNEKLFF

V gene: TRBV28
D gene: TRBD1
clone size: NA
J gene: TRBJ2-3
CDR3 DNA: TGTGCCAGCAGTGGGCGGACAGGGGTCACAGATACGCAGTATTTT
CDR3 protein: CASSGRTGVTDTQYF

V gene: TRBV12-5
D gene: NA
clone size: NA
J gene: TRBJ1-3
CDR3 DNA: TGTGCTAGTGGTTTAGACATGGGATCAGGCTCTGGAAACACCATATATTTT
CDR3 protein: CASGLDMGSGSGNTIYF

V gene: TRBV6-5
D gene: TRBD1
clone size: NA
J gene: TRBJ1-6
CDR3 DNA: TGTGCCAGCAGTCAGGGACAGGGAGGAAGCTCACCCCTCCACTTT
CDR3 protein: CASSQGQGGSSPLHF

V gene: TRBV5-4
D gene: TRBD1
clone size: NA
J gene: TRBJ1-2
CDR3 DNA: TGTGCCAGCAGCTTGGGACAGGGAAATAACTATGGCTACACCTTC
CDR3 protein: CASSLGQGNNYGYTF

V gene: TRBV4-3
D gene: NA
clone size: once
J gene: TRBJ2-4
CDR3 DNA: TGCGCCAGCAGCCAAGATATCAGAGCCAAAAACATTCAGTACTTC
CDR3 protein: CASSQDIRAKNIQYF